This T cell receptor (beta chain) was identified in a study of cytomegalovirus exposure and HLA in healthy donors. Germline loops: CDR1 MNHEY, CDR2 SVGAGI. The CDR3 spans 14 residues. A multiplex PCR was run with 60 Vbeta primers and 13 Jbeta primers. Sequenced by immunoSEQ multiplex PCR; TCRdb stores in-frame clones only, minus some. The data hold 140,000 to 150,000 clones, with approximately 70% observed a single time. Points on this clone: Its antigen remains unidentified.

Overall study results and limits: According to the study, 150 to 200 TCR beta chains were cytomegalovirus-associated. A classifier reportedly called cytomegalovirus status with high sensitivity and specificity. Among the most significant clusters, several appeared linked to common viral pathogens in a later analysis. Being productive about 87% or about 30% of the time was typical of most TCR beta V segments in an earlier analysis.

The chain joins TRBV6-5 to TRBJ2-5; 7 nucleotides line up with TRBD1. Judging by the DNA end, TRBJ2-7 fits better; the J call may be wrong. Sequences were obtained from PBMCs. This receptor was taken from a woman aged 55-70 years in good health and CMV-seropositive. In DNA, the CDR3 is TGTGCCAGCAGTAAACAGGGGTTCAGCTACGAGCAGTACTTC. This codes for CASSKQGFSYEQYF.